This T cell receptor beta chain was observed in a study of T cell responses to AZD1222 COVID-19 vaccine. Clones were read by immunoSEQ multiplex PCR, and TCRdb kept only the in-frame ones, dropping some. This sample has some 170,000 clones, with just over 90% found just once. V dropped 7 bases and J dropped 2 bases, with 14 bases sitting between them. The CDR3 loop spans 14 amino acids. From germline, CDR1 is SGDLS and CDR2 YYNGEE. The clonotype was recovered from an adult in good health. The material was peripheral blood, obtained on day 0 of AZD1222 vaccination. The chain recombines TRBV9 with TRBJ2-3; D could derive from TRBD1 or TRBD2 (6 bases each). The CDR3 DNA sequence: TGTGCCAGCCGAGGGGGGACTCACACAGATACGCAGTATTTT. Translating it yields CASRGGTHTDTQYF.